This T cell receptor beta chain comes out of a study of blood T cell repertoires in COVID-19 (TCRdb year 2020). The study in broad terms: Collaborator samples came from the United States, Italy and Spain and covered acute and convalescent phases of COVID-19. The material from the prospective study consisted of cDNA or gDNA derived from T cells, B-cell-depleted T cells, or PBMCs. Deeply sampled blood TCRbeta repertoires from subjects exposed to, actively infected with, or recovered from COVID-19 were included in the dataset. The repertoires were made available in a free public database intended to serve as a resource for research on the immune response to SARS-CoV-2. The samples were drawn from the first 160 participants of the ongoing ImmuneRACE study and from 950 to 1,500 subjects provided by 6 global collaborators. Sample metadata almost always included a de-identified subject ID, COVID-19 status, age in years and sex. Where available, HLA class I and class II types were taken from metadata supplied by the sample provider and were not determined by assay-based typing.

This clone has just a few counts. There is no known antigen for this receptor. Qualities for individual bases were not recorded, and no much larger clone is one base off. In the prospective study, participants were roughly 18 to 95 years old, resided in 20 to 30 geographic areas of the United States, and were enrolled through a virtual design. In the prospective study, cohorts were assigned on the basis of participant-reported clinical history obtained from a screening survey and a study questionnaire. ImmuneRACE Cohort 3 recovered participants were defined by two consecutive negative NP/OP PCR tests, healthcare professional clearance, or symptom resolution. In the prospective study, mobile phlebotomists collected whole blood, serum and a nasopharyngeal or oropharyngeal swab from each participant. Participants in the prospective study had the option to provide additional blood draws and questionnaires over a roughly two-month period. Before DNA extraction, prospective study blood samples were shipped either frozen or at room temperature.

Summary of the overall study and its limitations: The quantity of clinical and demographic metadata differed by source and by participant and was supplied without curation.

TCRbeta CDR3 regions were amplified from genomic DNA using the immunoSEQ Assay, a bias-controlled multiplex PCR. In the paper's pipeline: The number of nucleated cells in each sample was estimated by amplification of reference gene primers within the assay. To quantify the absolute abundance of each unique TCRbeta CDR3 rearrangement, sequence reads were collapsed and filtered. For each sample, productive Simpson clonality was calculated as the square root of Simpson's diversity index across productive rearrangements. This is the immuneACCESS table as TCRdb keeps it, with only in-frame sequences that have V and J called. A part of the clones is gone; compared with another copy, unresolved V genes explain less than half, and the rest is unexplained. Clone size and the V and J calls come from that table; the DNA yielded D and trimming. Present in this sample are fewer than 200,000 clones, less than 85% of which were seen just once. The ten largest clones add up to approximately 12% of the sample.

This TCR was sampled from a man in his fifties who had recovered from COVID-19. Sequencing was carried out using PBMCs or T cells enriched from blood (not recorded which).

In nucleotide form, the sequence is TGTGCCAGCAGCTTAGACAGGGGAAGGGACTCTGGGGCCAACGTCCTGACTTTC. It translates as CASSLDRGRDSGANVLTF. This sequence uses TRBV7-3 and TRBJ2-6, with 8 junctional bases fitting TRBD1. Trimming removed 2 bases from V and 0 bases from J; the gene matches leave 6 bases unexplained. Counted from cysteine to phenylalanine, this CDR3 has 18 amino acids. Solely the CDR3 DNA is kept, with 54 bases framed from the first base. The germline V gene sets CDR1 to SGHTA and CDR2 to FQGTGA.